This T cell receptor (beta chain) was recovered during a study of T cell responses to AZD1222 COVID-19 vaccine. Notes on the study in general: The repertoires were collected only after the peak T cell response. Baseline seropositivity occurred in only a handful of AZD1222 recipients. Regions 160-218 and 743-854 dominated among vaccine-associated CD4 TCRs spanning spike.

Using immunoSEQ multiplex PCR, the repertoire was profiled, and TCRdb retains in-frame clones only, with some absent. This sample carries roughly 120,000 clones, 70% to 90% of them seen once, and the ten largest clones take around 7.7%. Notes on this clone: Its antigen is still unknown.

The starting material was peripheral blood, obtained on day 0 of AZD1222 vaccination. The clonotype was recovered from an adult in good health.

The CDR3: CASSFSVDGNTQYF. CDR3 in DNA: TGCGCCAGCAGCTTTTCGGTTGACGGAAATACGCAGTATTTT. The chain has TRBV5-1 and TRBJ2-3; the D is unclear. Germline V gene sequence: CDR1 SGHRS, CDR2 YFSETQ. V was shortened by 2 bases and J by 7 bases, with 14 bases between the two germline ends. CDR3 size: 14 residues.